This TCR beta chain comes out of a study of blood T cell repertoires in COVID-19. Study overall: Spain, Italy and the United States supplied samples that represented acute and convalescent COVID-19.

The CDR3 has 15 amino acids. CDR1 and CDR2 from the germline V gene are LNHNV and YYDKDF (reference sequence). Trimming stripped 5 bases from V and 7 bases from J, with 18 bases between. Methods used by the authors: Amplification of reference gene primers provided the estimated nucleated cell counts. Sequencing was performed with immunoSEQ multiplex PCR; in TCRdb, only in-frame clones are kept and a portion is missing. Clone size and the V and J calls come from that table; the DNA yielded D and trimming. The table lists some 190,000 clones, 85% to 90% of them singletons. Source material: peripheral blood. The source of this sequence is a person aged 65 to 85 with COVID-19, enrolled during active disease. The chain joins TRBV15 to TRBJ1-5; possibly TRBD1 for D (5 bases). The DNA for the CDR3 is TGTGCCACCAGCGGATGGGGGGGGGACGGGCAGCCCCAGCATTTT. Protein sequence: CATSGWGGDGQPQHF.